Below are 30 T cell receptor beta chains sequenced from a single sample in a study of T cell responses to AZD1222 COVID-19 vaccine. The repertoire was sequenced with immunoSEQ multiplex PCR; TCRdb's copy has only in-frame clones and lacks some. Among roughly 150,000 clones, almost 90% were seen once, and the ten largest hold about 3.5%. The source material was peripheral blood, sampled on day 0 of AZD1222 vaccination. These TCRs come from an adult in good health.

To note about this clone: This may be a read error, as it is one base from a much larger clone. The chain links TRBV4-2 to TRBJ2-3; D remains unclear. Trimming shortened V by 1 base and J by 4 bases, and 0 bases separated the two germline ends. This CDR3 is built from 11 residues. CDR1 and CDR2 from the germline V gene are LGHNA and YNFKEQ. CDR3 in DNA: TGTGCCAGCAGCCAAGCAGATACGCAGTATTTT. Its translation: CASSQADTQYF.

This rearrangement joins TRBV7-9 to TRBJ1-1; no clear D. Looked up from germline, CDR1 is SEHNR and CDR2 is FQNEAQ (reference sequence). This CDR3 has 16 residues. V lost 1 base and J lost 0, with 12 bases in between. The CDR3 region is CASSLVGMTVNTEAFF. The CDR3 nucleotides are TGTGCCAGCAGCTTAGTGGGAATGACTGTGAACACTGAAGCTTTCTTT.

The chain has TRBV5-4 and TRBJ2-1; TRBD2 aligns across 8 bases. The CDR3 spans 16 residues. The trim removed 0 bases at V and 2 bases at J, leaving 4 bases unmatched. Germline V lookup: CDR1 SGHNT, CDR2 YYREEE (reference sequence). The CDR3 DNA reads as TGTGCCAGCAGCTTGGGAACTAGCGGTACCTACAATGAGCAGTTCTTC. Its translation: CASSLGTSGTYNEQFF.

The chain links TRBV11-2 to TRBJ1-3, with 8 bases matching TRBD1. V shed 1 base and J 8 bases; nucleotides not matched to a gene: 7. Germline assignment: CDR1 SGHAT and CDR2 FQNNGV. The CDR3 has 15 residues. The CDR3 nucleotides are TGTGCCAGCAGCTTAGGCACAGGGGGGTTCCACACCATATATTTT. It yields the protein CASSLGTGGFHTIYF.

This clone has just a few counts. V gene TRBV12-3 or TRBV12-4 combines with J gene TRBJ1-5, with D perhaps matching TRBD1 (5 bases). This CDR3 contains 13 residues. With 6 bases removed from V and 5 bases from J, the gap between germline ends came to 11 bases. The CDR3 DNA is TGTGCCAGCAGCCCAACGGGGGATCAGCCCCAGCATTTT. This encodes CASSPTGDQPQHF.

This chain uses TRBV6-5 with TRBJ2-7; D call uncertain. Germline V CDR1 and CDR2: MNHEY, SVGAGI. The CDR3 length is 13 residues. Between the trimmed V and J ends, which lost 2 bases and 1 base, there was a span of 6 bases. The CDR3 loop is CASSYGNSYEQYF. The CDR3 region has the DNA TGTGCCAGCAGTTACGGTAATTCCTACGAGCAGTACTTC.

This rearrangement joins TRBV18 to TRBJ1-4, with a possible D match to TRBD1 (6 bases). Germline lookup yields CDR1 KGHSH and CDR2 LQKENI. The CDR3 has 15 amino acids. Trimming cost V 0 bases and J 5 bases, with 10 bases left between them. This chain's CDR3 is CASSPPGTWNEKLFF. CDR3 in DNA: TGTGCCAGCTCACCACCCGGGACATGGAATGAAAAACTGTTTTTT.

The chain employs TRBV27 and TRBJ2-2; TRBD2 might be the D (5 bases). Germline CDR1 and CDR2: MNHEY and SMNVEV (reference sequence). V was shortened by 5 bases and J by 5 bases, with 12 bases between the two germline ends. The CDR3 contains 14 residues. The chain's CDR3 is CASSVGVGTGELFF. CDR3 nucleotide sequence: TGTGCCAGCAGTGTCGGGGTGGGGACCGGGGAGCTGTTTTTT.

This clone appeared once. The chain recombines TRBV6-5 with TRBJ1-4, with 7 nucleotides matching TRBD1. The CDR3 totals 14 residues. V was pared by 7 bases and J by 11 bases, with 13 bases of the junction left unmatched. Germline V CDR1 and CDR2: MNHEY, SVGAGI. The DNA of the CDR3 is TGTGCCAGCACTACTGGGACAGCTCGTGGGAAACTGTTTTTT. Translating gives CASTTGTARGKLFF.

The chain recombines TRBV10-3 with TRBJ2-1; 9 bases agree with TRBD2. The CDR3 totals 15 residues. Germline CDR1 and CDR2: ENHRY and SYGVKD. The junction had 8 bases not matched to a gene; V was cut back by 4 bases and J by 7 bases. CDR3 amino acids: CAISGGREGRNEQFF. The CDR3 DNA follows: TGTGCCATCAGTGGGGGGCGGGAGGGCCGGAATGAGCAGTTCTTC.

This chain uses TRBV7-3 with TRBJ2-5; TRBD1 might be the D (6 bases). Trimming cost V 0 bases and J 4 bases, with 9 bases left between them. Germline CDR1 SGHTA, CDR2 FQGTGA. The CDR3 covers 14 residues. The CDR3 nucleotides are TGTGCCAGCAGCTTAACGGACAGCGGAGAGACCCAGTACTTC. Residues: CASSLTDSGETQYF.

J is TRBJ2-1 and V is TRBV7-9; D not resolved. V lost 5 bases to trimming and J lost 0 bases, with 11 bases between them. CDR3 length: 15 amino acids. Germline V gene lookup returns CDR1 SEHNR and CDR2 FQNEAQ (reference sequence). The CDR3, as DNA: TGTGCCAGCAGCCGTACAGATTTCTCCTACAATGAGCAGTTCTTC. Translation gives CASSRTDFSYNEQFF.

The CDR3 nucleotides read TGTGCCAGCAGTGAGAGCAGGGTAGGGCAGCCCCAGCATTTT. Its translation: CASSESRVGQPQHF. The V and J genes are TRBV6-1 and TRBJ1-5, with D possibly TRBD1 on 5 matching bases. Germline V CDR1 and CDR2: MNHNS, SASEGT. The ends were cut back, 3 bases at V and 7 bases at J, with 13 bases in the middle. The CDR3 spans 14 residues.

The chain combines TRBV9 with TRBJ2-7; 8 bases fit TRBD2. Germline V gene sequence: CDR1 SGDLS, CDR2 YYNGEE. Trimming cost V 0 bases and J 3 bases; bases outside gene matches: 2. CDR3 size: 14 residues. In DNA, the CDR3 is TGTGCCAGCAGCGTAGCGGGGGGGGACTACGAGCAGTACTTC. This translates into CASSVAGGDYEQYF.

V gene TRBV12-3 or TRBV12-4 combines with J gene TRBJ2-7; D uncertain. The length of the CDR3 is 13 residues. The V end was cut by 5 bases, the J end by 6 bases, with 14 bases between. CDR3 DNA sequence: TGTGCCAGCAGTCCATCGAAATGGGGCGAGCAGTACTTC. This translates into CASSPSKWGEQYF.

The V gene is TRBV29-1, the J gene TRBJ2-1, with D perhaps TRBD2 (5 bases). There are 12 residues in the CDR3. Trimming shortened V by 7 bases and J by 14 bases, and 21 bases separated the two germline ends. Looked up from germline, CDR1 is SQVTM and CDR2 is ANQGSEA. CDR3 region: CSALDLNPRKFF. The CDR3 region has the DNA TGCAGCGCATTGGACTTAAACCCGCGGAAGTTCTTC.

The genes are TRBV5-1 and TRBJ2-1, with D maybe TRBD2 (6 bases). The germline V and J ends were trimmed by 5 bases and 1 base, with 13 bases remaining between them. Germline V gene lookup returns CDR1 SGHRS and CDR2 YFSETQ. The CDR3 sequence is 15 residues long. The CDR3 reads CASRGTRDSYNEQFF. CDR3 nucleotide sequence: TGCGCCAGCAGGGGAACGCGGGATTCCTACAATGAGCAGTTCTTC.

V and J are TRBV7-9 and TRBJ2-3, with 14 bases matching TRBD2. Germline V CDR1 and CDR2: SEHNR, FQNEAQ (reference sequence). This CDR3 region has 16 residues. V lost 5 bases and J lost 2; bases outside the gene matches: 3. The CDR3 DNA reads as TGTGCCAGCAGCCGACTAGCGGGAGGGAACACAGATACGCAGTATTTT. This translates into CASSRLAGGNTDTQYF.

The chain employs TRBV28 and TRBJ1-6; D uncertain. Germline V CDR1 and CDR2: MDHEN, SYDVKM. CDR3 length: 15 amino acids. V lost 2 bases, J lost 7 bases, and 12 bases lay in between. The CDR3 protein is CASSLLRQENSPLHF. The DNA for the CDR3 is TGTGCCAGCAGTTTACTTCGGCAGGAGAATTCACCCCTCCACTTT.

The rearrangement links TRBV5-1 to TRBJ2-7; 8 bases line up with TRBD2. The V gene's germline CDR1 is SGHRS and CDR2 YFSETQ. The J segment lost 8 bases and the V segment lost 7 bases, leaving 5 bases of the junction unmatched. The CDR3 is 11 residues long. The CDR3, as DNA: TGCGCCAGCGGGACTAGTTCTCAGCAGTACTTC. Residues: CASGTSSQQYF. The full variable domain, completed using reference TRBV5-1 and TRBJ2-7, is KAGVTQTPRYLIKTRGQQVTLSCSPISGHRSVSWYQQTPGQGLQFLFEYFSETQRNKGNFPGRFSGRQFSNSRSEMNVSTLELGDSALYLCASGTSSQQYFGPGTRLTVT.

This sequence joins TRBV3-1 (or the pseudogene TRBV3-2) and TRBJ2-1; D gene uncertain. V lost 4 bases to trimming and J lost 0 bases, with 13 bases between them. The germline gives CDR1 LGHDT, CDR2 YNNKEL (reference sequence). The CDR3 is made up of 16 amino acids. The CDR3 loop reads CASSLSSRRSYNEQFF. In DNA form, the CDR3 reads TGTGCCAGCAGCCTTTCAAGCAGACGCTCCTACAATGAGCAGTTCTTC.

The rearrangement uses TRBV28 and TRBJ1-4, with D uncertain. Germline V CDR1 and CDR2: MDHEN, SYDVKM. This CDR3 is built from 16 residues. Trimming removed 1 base at V and 5 bases at J, with 14 bases between. The CDR3 loop reads CASSLSARGINEKLFF. Here the CDR3 DNA reads TGTGCCAGCAGTTTATCCGCCCGCGGCATCAATGAAAAACTGTTTTTT.

This clone has only a few counts. The chain links TRBV9 to TRBJ2-3; 7 bases are a match to TRBD1. The junction had 6 bases not matched to a gene; V was cut back by 6 bases and J by 2 bases. From germline, CDR1 is SGDLS and CDR2 YYNGEE. The CDR3 is 14 residues long. The CDR3 region has the DNA TGTGCCAGCAACTTACAGGGGTTCACAGATACGCAGTATTTT. This sequence encodes CASNLQGFTDTQYF.

The chain recombines TRBV6-1 with TRBJ2-7, with D unresolved. Trimming took off 2 bases at V and 6 bases at J, with 17 bases between the two ends. CDR1 and CDR2 from the germline V gene are MNHNS and SASEGT. The CDR3 runs 15 residues. The CDR3 DNA is TGTGCCAGCAGTGAACGGACCAAGAGTCCCCGCGAGCAGTACTTC. Protein sequence: CASSERTKSPREQYF.

This clone was detected a few times. The chain is built from TRBV2 and TRBJ1-4; D gene ambiguous. The CDR3 extends over 14 amino acids. V lost 6 bases to trimming and J lost 6 bases, with 14 bases between them. Germline CDR1 is SNHLY and CDR2 is FYNNEI. CDR3 residues: CASRSRGRDEKLFF. DNA for the CDR3: TGTGCCAGCAGGTCCCGCGGAAGGGATGAAAAACTGTTTTTT.

V usage is TRBV29-1 and J usage is TRBJ2-7; D is possibly TRBD2 (6 bases). There are 14 residues in the CDR3. Germline V lookup: CDR1 SQVTM, CDR2 ANQGSEA. V lost 5 bases, J lost 3 bases, and 17 bases lay in between. For the CDR3, the DNA is TGCAGCGTTCGCACGGGGGAGGACCACTACGAGCAGTACTTC. Translating gives CSVRTGEDHYEQYF.

This clone was seen just once. The chain combines TRBV29-1 with TRBJ2-1; tentative D call: TRBD2 (5 bases). The germline V gene encodes CDR1 SQVTM and CDR2 ANQGSEA. The V end lost 7 bases, the J end lost 6 bases, and 19 bases lay between the germline ends. This CDR3 has 14 residues. DNA of the CDR3: TGCAGCGGAAGGGCCTCCAGCGGCATCAATGAGCAGTTCTTC. This encodes CSGRASSGINEQFF.

The chain combines TRBV6-4 with TRBJ2-1; possibly TRBD2 for D (5 bases). This CDR3 spans 14 amino acids. V dropped 7 bases and J dropped 6 bases, with 16 bases sitting between them. CDR1 MRHNA and CDR2 SNTAGT come from the germline V gene. Written as DNA, the CDR3 is TGTGCCAGCAAAGCGGCCCTAGGGCGCAATGAGCAGTTCTTC. Encoded protein: CASKAALGRNEQFF.

V is TRBV9 and J is TRBJ1-3; D might be TRBD1 (5 bases). The germline V gene encodes CDR1 SGDLS and CDR2 YYNGEE. The ends were cut back, 0 bases at V and 0 bases at J, with 7 bases in the middle. The CDR3 runs to 15 residues. CDR3 residues: CASSVDGGSGNTIYF. In DNA, the CDR3 is TGTGCCAGCAGCGTAGATGGGGGCTCTGGAAACACCATATATTTT.

This sequence joins TRBV9 and TRBJ1-6, with 9 bases aligning to TRBD1. CDR1 and CDR2 from the germline V gene are SGDLS and YYNGEE. This CDR3 spans 15 amino acids. J gave up 7 bases and V 0 bases, and 2 bases lay outside the gene matches. CDR3 nucleotides: TGTGCCAGCAGCGTAGTAGGACAGGGGAATTCACCCCTCCACTTT. Protein product: CASSVVGQGNSPLHF.